Listed below are T cell receptor beta chains from one sample, sequenced in a study of T cells in Graves' hyperthyroidism and ophthalmopathy. Each CDR3 protein is one row after TCRdb ran MiXCR on the multiplex PCR reads. The sample yields 150,000 or so distinct CDR3 sequences, around 21% seen once. Sequenced sample: blood. The receptors stem from a woman in her fifties or sixties with Graves' hyperthyroidism that later progressed to Graves' ophthalmopathy. The CDR3 runs from the conserved cysteine through the conserved F or W. The D gene is left open where the match is weak. Size is omitted from some rows. Given values are once, few, many or a class for expanded clones.

TGTGCCAGCAGTGAGACAGGGTACGGAGAAGCTTTCTTT | CASSETGYGEAFF | TRBJ1-1 | TRBD1 | many | TRBV2
TGTGCCAGCAGGGAAGGGACAGGGACCGGGCAGTACTTC | CASREGTGTGQYF | TRBJ2-7 | TRBD1 | many | TRBV2
TGTGCCAGCAGTGGACCGGGACAGGCCTACGAGCAGTACTTC | CASSGPGQAYEQYF | TRBJ2-7 | TRBD1 | many | TRBV6-2/TRBV6-3
TGTGCCAGCAGCCGACAGGGGGGGAACACTGAAGCTTTCTTT | CASSRQGGNTEAFF | TRBJ1-1 | TRBD1 | . | TRBV7-2
TGTGCCAGCACTTCGGGGGGGATCGTCGGGGAGCAGTTCTTC | CASTSGGIVGEQFF | TRBJ2-1 | TRBD2 | many | TRBV28
TGCGCCAACCGTTCAACGGCGTGCCTCCTCTACGAGCAGTACTTC | CANRSTACLLYEQYF | TRBJ2-7 | . | many | TRBV10-2
TGCGCCAGCAGCCCTCTTAGGGGCTCACCCCGGCCATACTTC | CASSPLRGSPRPYF | TRBJ2-5 | . | . | TRBV4-1
TGCAGCGTGCTGACTAGCGGGATGAATGAGCAGTTCTTC | CSVLTSGMNEQFF | TRBJ2-1 | TRBD2 | many | TRBV29-1
TGTGCCAGCAGCTTCAGTGCGGGTCCCCTCCACTTT | CASSFSAGPLHF | TRBJ1-6 | . | many | TRBV7-2
TGCGCCAGCAGCTTGGGCCCCGGGCGGGGATCCTACGAGCAGTACTTC | CASSLGPGRGSYEQYF | TRBJ2-7 | . | many | TRBV5-1
TGTGCCTTGTCCTCCCGTAGGACTAATGAAAAACTGTTTTTT | CALSSRRTNEKLFF | TRBJ1-4 | . | many | TRBV30
TGCAGCGTTGACGGGGCCCTGAACACTGAAGCTTTCTTT | CSVDGALNTEAFF | TRBJ1-1 | . | few | TRBV29-1
TGCAGCGTTGCCCTGGGACTAGCGGGAGGGTCCTCCTACGAGCAGTACTTC | CSVALGLAGGSSYEQYF | TRBJ2-7 | TRBD2 | few | TRBV29-1
TGTGCCAGTAGTATCAGAGGGACAGGGGGCTTGAACACTGAAGCTTTCTTT | CASSIRGTGGLNTEAFF | TRBJ1-1 | TRBD1 | few | TRBV19
TGTGCCAGCAGTGCCTACGGGACAGGAGCCTATGGCTACACCTTC | CASSAYGTGAYGYTF | TRBJ1-2 | TRBD1 | many | TRBV6-1
TGTGCCAGCAGACCTGACCTGAACCCCTTCCAAGAGACCCAGTACTTC | CASRPDLNPFQETQYF | TRBJ2-5 | . | few | TRBV5-8
TGTGCCAGCAGCCCAGGGGTAGAATCACCCCTCCACTTT | CASSPGVESPLHF | TRBJ1-6 | . | . | TRBV6-1
TGCAGTGCTTTTGGGTCCCAGGGGACTGAAGCTTTCTTT | CSAFGSQGTEAFF | TRBJ1-1 | . | many | TRBV20-1
TGCAGTGCCAGAAAAGGGGTTCGGGGGTACGAGCAGTACTTC | CSARKGVRGYEQYF | TRBJ2-7 | . | many | TRBV20-1
TGTGCCAGCAGTTTTAGCGTCCGCACAGATACGCAGTATTTT | CASSFSVRTDTQYF | TRBJ2-3 | . | many | TRBV2
TGCAGTGCTACAGCCAGGGGGCAAGCTTTCTTT | CSATARGQAFF | TRBJ1-1 | TRBD1 | . | TRBV20-1
TGTGCCAGCAGTTTTGGGGGGGGCATTTCACCCCTCCACTTT | CASSFGGGISPLHF | TRBJ1-6 | . | . | TRBV28
TGCGCCAGCAGCCAAGAGGAGGACCGACGGGGGACCCAGTACTTC | CASSQEEDRRGTQYF | TRBJ2-5 | . | few | TRBV4-1
TGCGCCAGCAGCTTGACTGGACAGCGGAACTATGGCTACACCTTC | CASSLTGQRNYGYTF | TRBJ1-2 | . | many | TRBV5-1
TGTGCCAGCACCCGACCAGGGAAACTGTACGAGCAGTACTTC | CASTRPGKLYEQYF | TRBJ2-7 | . | many | TRBV28